The present TCR beta chain was sequenced within a study of regulatory T cells in long-lasting Graves disease. The time point here: persistent/refractory GD, antithyroid drugs over 5 years with positive TRAb. Preparation of the TCR library used RNA extracted from PBMCs. Criteria from the American Thyroid Association guidelines were applied to diagnose Graves' disease. V was pared by 5 bases and J by 7 bases, with 11 bases between. This CDR3 has 13 amino acids. CDR1 is LNHDA, CDR2 SQIVND, per germline (reference sequence). Library construction for TCR beta used iRepertoire HTBI primers and Arm-PCR of CDR3 regions. Per the authors' pipeline: Identified across the samples were 60 to 70 TRBV segments and 14 TRBJ segments. TCRdb re-called the multiplex PCR reads with MiXCR, one entry per CDR3 protein. Clone size and V and J calls follow TCRdb, not the original study. The table has some 280,000 distinct CDR3 sequences, approximately 20% seen once.

A remark on this clonotype: Its antigen is still unknown.

Whole-study results and caveats: Persistent cases favored TRBV28, TRBJ1-2 and TRBJ2-5. Persistent Graves' patients showed less TCR diversity than newly diagnosed patients showed.

This sequence originates from a female donor with Graves disease. The genes are TRBV19 and TRBJ2-2; a weak D match, TRBD2 (5 bases). Sequences were derived from peripheral blood mononuclear cells (PBMCs), sampled when the disease was refractory, from a patient treated with antithyroid drugs. DNA of the CDR3: TGTGCCAGTAGTGTTGAGGGAAGCGGGGAGCTGTTTTTT. This codes for CASSVEGSGELFF.